The next 22 T cell receptor beta chains were all read from a single sample in a study of early T cells in non-severe SARS-CoV-2 infection. Using its own MiXCR run on the 5' RACE reads, TCRdb lists one record per CDR3 protein. The sample contains 100,000 to 130,000 distinct CDR3 sequences, 9% to 14% of which appear only once. Input material: whole blood. The receptor source for this set is an adult who was a healthcare worker with PCR-confirmed SARS-CoV-2 infection or an uninfected control (not recorded which).

In this sample, this clonotype turned up many times. The CDR3 sequence is CASSFYRGLGDTQYF. For the CDR3, the DNA is TGTGCCAGCAGCTTCTACAGGGGGCTTGGAGATACGCAGTATTTT. The chain uses TRBV5-6 and TRBJ2-3; 9 nucleotides match TRBD1. The germline V gene encodes CDR1 SGHDT and CDR2 YYEEEE. This CDR3 contains 15 residues. V shed 2 bases and J 5 bases; nucleotides not matched to a gene: 6.

This clonotype was counted a few times. V is TRBV5-1 and J is TRBJ1-1; no firm D call. V lost 0 bases and J 3 bases, leaving 9 bases between the germline ends. Germline assignment: CDR1 SGHRS and CDR2 YFSETQ. The CDR3 totals 14 residues. The CDR3 here is CASSLAEEDTEAFF. The CDR3 nucleotides read TGCGCCAGCAGCTTGGCCGAGGAGGACACTGAAGCTTTCTTT.

This clonotype was detected only a few times. V is TRBV6-2 or TRBV6-3 and J is TRBJ2-6; 7 nucleotides agree with TRBD1. The CDR3 runs 15 residues. Germline CDR1 and CDR2: MNHEY and SVGEGT. V gave up 8 bases and J gave up 0 bases; unmatched junction bases: 4. CDR3 residues: CASGHRGSGANVLTF. The CDR3 DNA follows: TGTGCCAGCGGACACAGGGGCTCTGGGGCCAACGTCCTGACTTTC.

At least ten counts were recorded for this clonotype. This chain links TRBV21-1 with TRBJ2-7; TRBD1 reflects the table's D call only, with no check against the DNA. TRBV21-1 is assigned pseudogene status. There are 18 residues in the CDR3. CDR3 amino acids: CASSDRQGEFKITYEQYF. The DNA for the CDR3 is TGTGCCAGCAGCGACCGACAGGGAGAATTCAAAATCACCTACGAGCAGTACTTC.

This clonotype was detected many times. V is TRBV7-8 and J is TRBJ1-2, with D hard to call. There are 15 residues in the CDR3. Germline V gene lookup returns CDR1 SGHVS and CDR2 FQNEAQ. Trimming removed 1 base at V and 0 bases at J, with 9 bases between. The CDR3 bases are TGTGCCAGCAGCTTAGGTCAGAAACCTAACTATGGCTACACCTTC. Amino acid sequence: CASSLGQKPNYGYTF.

This clonotype was recorded many times. J is TRBJ2-2 and V is TRBV10-1, with a weak D call TRBD2 (6 bases). V lost 6 bases, J lost 8 bases, and 16 bases lay in between. This CDR3 contains 14 residues. Germline V CDR1 and CDR2: WNHNN, SYGVQD (reference sequence). For the CDR3, the DNA is TGCGCCAGCAGGGCCGGGACTGCAAAAGGGGAGCTGTTTTTT. Its translation is CASRAGTAKGELFF.

V and J are TRBV6-5 and TRBJ1-1, with 8 bases that match TRBD1. The germline V gene has CDR1 MNHEY and CDR2 SVGAGI. The trim removed 0 bases at V and 7 bases at J, leaving 7 bases unmatched. CDR3 length: 15 amino acids. CDR3 region: CASSYSNEQGGEAFF. In nucleotides, the CDR3 is TGTGCCAGCAGTTACTCGAATGAACAGGGGGGTGAAGCTTTCTTT.

This clonotype has a count of ten or more. The rearrangement joins TRBV28 to TRBJ1-1; tentative D call: TRBD1 (5 bases). Per germline, CDR1 MDHEN and CDR2 SYDVKM. The CDR3 covers 14 residues. V was pared by 4 bases and J by 8 bases, with 17 bases between. CDR3 coding DNA: TGTGCCAGCAGTTCGCCGCCGACGGGGCCGGAAGCTTTCTTT. The encoded protein is CASSSPPTGPEAFF.

This clonotype was picked up a small number of times. The rearrangement uses TRBV7-6 and TRBJ2-1; TRBD2 agrees at 10 bases. Germline CDR1 SGHVS, CDR2 FNYEAQ. The CDR3 has 17 residues. Trimming at V came to 1 base and at J to 3 bases, leaving 6 bases not matched to a gene. The CDR3 spells CASSLGAGLAVYNEQFF. Written as DNA, the CDR3 is TGTGCCAGCAGCTTAGGGGCCGGACTAGCGGTCTACAATGAGCAGTTCTTC.

This clonotype has at least ten counts. CDR3 region: CSARDSSATNEKLFF. The CDR3 DNA reads TGCAGTGCGCGGGACAGTTCCGCAACTAATGAAAAACTGTTTTTT. The chain recombines TRBV20-1 with TRBJ1-4; 7 bases line up with TRBD1. The V segment lost 6 bases and the J segment 0 bases; nucleotides outside the gene matches: 7. CDR1 is DFQATT, CDR2 SNEGSKA, per germline (reference sequence). The CDR3 totals 15 residues.

This clonotype came up many times. The V call is TRBV5-1, the J call TRBJ2-1, with D perhaps matching TRBD1 (5 bases). The CDR3 is made up of 13 amino acids. Trimming took off 0 bases at V and 8 bases at J, with 9 bases between the two ends. Per the germline V gene, CDR1 is SGHRS and CDR2 is YFSETQ. This CDR3 reads CASSLEGIDEQFF. The CDR3 DNA reads TGCGCCAGCAGCTTGGAGGGGATCGATGAGCAGTTCTTC.

This clonotype was counted ten times or more. This rearrangement joins TRBV20-1 to TRBJ1-5; D may be TRBD1 (6 bases). This CDR3 has 17 amino acids. Trimming removed 6 bases from V and 4 bases from J, with 25 bases in between. Looked up from germline, CDR1 is DFQATT and CDR2 is SNEGSKA (reference sequence). CDR3 protein: CSAPTGGPLLGNQPQHF. In DNA, the CDR3 is TGCAGTGCACCGACGGGGGGCCCCCTACTTGGGAATCAGCCCCAGCATTTT.

The sample holds many counts of this clonotype. This rearrangement joins TRBV29-1 to TRBJ1-5; D is possibly TRBD1 (6 bases). V was shortened by 6 bases and J by 0 bases, with 12 bases between the two germline ends. The germline V gene encodes CDR1 SQVTM and CDR2 ANQGSEA. This CDR3 region has 14 residues. CDR3 nucleotides: TGCAGCGTGTTGACAGGCGGTAGCAATCAGCCCCAGCATTTT. It encodes CSVLTGGSNQPQHF.

This clonotype was seen more than once but under ten times. This rearrangement joins TRBV6-5 to TRBJ2-2; possible D gene TRBD2, 5 bases. V was trimmed by 9 bases and J by 6 bases, leaving 11 bases between them. CDR1 is MNHEY and CDR2 is SVGAGI in the germline V gene. CDR3 length equals 12 residues. The CDR3 spells CASRRKAGELFF. The CDR3 region has the DNA TGTGCCAGTAGGAGGAAGGCCGGGGAGCTGTTTTTT.

This clonotype was counted between two and nine times. The genes are TRBV10-3 and TRBJ2-4; 10 nucleotides line up with TRBD1. The V and J ends lost 1 base and 3 bases, in that order; junction bases with no gene match: 3. Germline-derived CDR1 and CDR2 are ENHRY and SYGVKD. This CDR3 is built from 16 residues. CDR3 in DNA: TGTGCCATCAGTGAGTTGGGGACAGGGGACAAAAACATTCAGTACTTC. This sequence encodes CAISELGTGDKNIQYF.

This clonotype has a count of ten or more. The chain recombines TRBV6-5 with TRBJ1-5, with D possibly TRBD1 on 6 matching bases. Germline CDR1 is MNHEY and CDR2 is SVGAGI. Trimming took off 6 bases at V and 2 bases at J, with 14 bases between the two ends. The CDR3 length is 15 residues. The CDR3 reads CASSPHGGRNQPQHF. The CDR3 DNA is TGTGCCAGCAGCCCGCATGGGGGCCGCAATCAGCCCCAGCATTTT.

This clonotype was counted many times. The chain uses TRBV7-6 and TRBJ2-2; 9 nucleotides match TRBD2. CDR1 is SGHVS, CDR2 FNYEAQ, per germline. Unmatched junction bases numbered 10, after V lost 1 base and J lost 1 base. CDR3 length: 19 amino acids. As DNA, the CDR3 is TGTGCCAGCAGCTTAGTCGGTAGCGGGGGAACACTGAACACCGGGGAGCTGTTTTTT. Translating it yields CASSLVGSGGTLNTGELFF.

This chain joins TRBV20-1 and TRBJ2-5, with TRBD2 matching 15 bases. Germline V lookup: CDR1 DFQATT, CDR2 SNEGSKA (reference sequence). The CDR3 totals 14 residues. Losses at the gene ends were 5 bases for V and 8 bases for J; bases not matched to a gene: 6. For the CDR3, the DNA is TGCAGTGCTTTTCCGGGACTAGCGGGGGGTACCCAGTACTTC. Translated, it gives CSAFPGLAGGTQYF.

The chain uses TRBV11-2 and TRBJ2-3; weak D call: TRBD2 (6 bases). The V and J ends lost 4 bases and 2 bases respectively, with 22 bases between them. The germline V gene encodes CDR1 SGHAT and CDR2 FQNNGV. The CDR3 has 18 residues. CDR3 nucleotide sequence: TGTGCCAGCAGCTATAATATGGGAGTGGGAGGCCACACAGATACGCAGTATTTT. Amino acid sequence: CASSYNMGVGGHTDTQYF.

This chain uses TRBV9 with TRBJ2-7, with 7 bases that match TRBD1. Germline V gives CDR1 SGDLS, CDR2 YYNGEE. The CDR3 is 13 residues long. Trimming took 3 bases from V and 1 from J; bases not matched to a gene: 1. CDR3 protein: CASSGDRSYEQYF. Here the CDR3 DNA reads TGTGCCAGCAGCGGGGACAGATCCTACGAGCAGTACTTC.

This clonotype was observed at least ten times. The rearrangement joins TRBV12-3 or TRBV12-4 to TRBJ2-1; TRBD1 matches at 7 bases. Unmatched junction bases numbered 2, after V lost 1 base and J lost 5 bases. This CDR3 is built from 14 residues. CDR3 loop: CASSLGGTDNEQFF. In DNA, the CDR3 is TGTGCCAGCAGTTTAGGGGGGACAGACAATGAGCAGTTCTTC.

This clonotype has only a few counts. This sequence joins TRBV28 and TRBJ1-5; D unresolved. Per germline, CDR1 MDHEN and CDR2 SYDVKM. V gave up 2 bases and J gave up 5 bases, with 10 bases separating them. The CDR3 is 14 amino acids. The CDR3 nucleotides read TGTGCCAGCAGTTTAATACAAGGCCATCAGCCCCAGCATTTT. Its translation is CASSLIQGHQPQHF. The full variable domain, rest sourced from reference TRBV28 and TRBJ1-5, is DVKVTQSSRYLVKRTGEKVFLECVQDMDHENMFWYRQDPGLGLRLIYFSYDVKMKEKGDIPEGYSVSREKKERFSLILESASTNQTSMYLCASSLIQGHQPQHFGDGTRLSIL.